This TCR beta chain was observed in a study of OX40 agonist ivuxolimab in advanced cancers. Turning to the study itself: A partial response was reached by three patients: one with hepatocellular carcinoma and two with cutaneous melanoma. Findings and caveats of the study: Averaged across samples, CD8+ T cells carried more expanded clones than CD4+ did.

This clone has more than one count but fewer than ten. The antigen is undetermined. Some clones are missing from TCRdb's copy, which holds only in-frame ones; the method was immunoSEQ multiplex PCR. This sample has tens of thousands of clones, with 70% to 90% found just once. Germline V gene lookup returns CDR1 LGHNT and CDR2 FRNRAP. The CDR3 sequence is 14 residues long. The V end was cut by 4 bases, the J end by 3 bases, with 11 bases between. The source is an adult with an advanced solid tumor such as melanoma, head and neck, liver or kidney cancer. The sequenced sample was CD4+ or CD8+ T cells sorted from blood, obtained in a trial of the OX40 agonist ivuxolimab. The chain carries TRBV12-5 and TRBJ2-3; D is unresolved. The CDR3 DNA reads as TGTGCTAGTGGTTCCGGCCGGCGGACAGATACGCAGTATTTT. Translated: CASGSGRRTDTQYF.